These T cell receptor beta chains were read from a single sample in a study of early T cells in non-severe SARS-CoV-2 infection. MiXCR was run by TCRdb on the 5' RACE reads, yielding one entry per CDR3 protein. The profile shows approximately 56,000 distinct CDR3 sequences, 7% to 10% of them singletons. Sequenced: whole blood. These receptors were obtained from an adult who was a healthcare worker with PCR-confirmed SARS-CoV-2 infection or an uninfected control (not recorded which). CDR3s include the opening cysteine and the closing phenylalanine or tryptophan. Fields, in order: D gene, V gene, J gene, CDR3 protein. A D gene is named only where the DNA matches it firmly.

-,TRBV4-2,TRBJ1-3,CASSQVPGFTLDYTIYF
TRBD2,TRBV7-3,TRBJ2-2,CASSLSGGSTGELFF
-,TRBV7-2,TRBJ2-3,CASSLDSGLGNTQYF
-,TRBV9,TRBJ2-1,CASSVLADEQFF
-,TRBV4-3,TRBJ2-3,CASSQEALASTDTQYF
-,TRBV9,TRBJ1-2,CASSPAGQGGYGYTF
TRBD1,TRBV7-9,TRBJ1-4,CASSSKDRADEKLFF
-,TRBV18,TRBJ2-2,CASSSEIQFPGELFF
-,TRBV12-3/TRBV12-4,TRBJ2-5,CASRNAGHPGEETQYF
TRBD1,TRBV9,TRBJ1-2,CASSESPRDRGNYGYTF
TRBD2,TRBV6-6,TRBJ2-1,CASSYTGLAGAGVDEQFF
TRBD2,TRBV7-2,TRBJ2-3,CASSLIAGGPDTQYF
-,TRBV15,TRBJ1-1,CATSRGTNTEAFF
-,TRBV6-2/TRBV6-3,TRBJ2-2,CASRGIVGELFF
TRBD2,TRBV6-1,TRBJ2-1,CASSEAGTSGGPKFF
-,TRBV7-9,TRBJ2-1,CASSLVGTHNEQFF
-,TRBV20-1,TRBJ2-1,CSAQRTGPDLYNEQFF
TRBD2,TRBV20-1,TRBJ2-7,CSARENSGGEQYF
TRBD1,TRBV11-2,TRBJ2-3,CASSLDPGQTDTQYF
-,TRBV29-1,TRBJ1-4,CSVYEKLFF
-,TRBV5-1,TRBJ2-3,CASSLTGIAADTQYF
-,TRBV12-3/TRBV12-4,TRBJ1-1,CASSSGPRRSTEAFF
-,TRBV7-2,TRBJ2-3,CASERRAGTDTQYF
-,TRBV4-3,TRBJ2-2,CASSQDRGWTGELFF
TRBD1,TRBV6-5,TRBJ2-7,CASRLGQGVDEQYF
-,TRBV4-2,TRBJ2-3,CASSQEPGTDTQYF
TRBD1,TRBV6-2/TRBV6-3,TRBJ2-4,CASSKDRILAKNIQYF
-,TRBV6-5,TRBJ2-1,CASSYSGEQFF
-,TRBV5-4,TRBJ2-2,CASSGRSNTGELFF
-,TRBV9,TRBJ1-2,CASSVAPSQGANYGYTF
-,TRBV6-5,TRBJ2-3,CASSPTRLRDTQYF
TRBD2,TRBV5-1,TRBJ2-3,CASSFGLADLFSTDTQYF
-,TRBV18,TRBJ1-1,CASSPEPRDGVFF
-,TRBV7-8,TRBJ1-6,CASSLGAPGSPLHF
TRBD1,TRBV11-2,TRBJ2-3,CASSDPRTGRSTDTQYF
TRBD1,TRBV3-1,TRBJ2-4,CASSPWDRGKNIQYF
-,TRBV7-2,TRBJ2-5,CASSPGPAQYF
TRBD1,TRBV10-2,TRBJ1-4,CASSDLTGQGKLFF
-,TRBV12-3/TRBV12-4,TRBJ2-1,CASSWGGPNNEQFF
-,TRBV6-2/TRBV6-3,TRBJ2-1,CASSPLLGRYNEQFF
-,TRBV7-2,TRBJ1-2,CASSESGISTTDGYTF
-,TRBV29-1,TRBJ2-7,CSVEVGHRPEQYF
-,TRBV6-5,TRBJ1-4,CASSYSIGEKLFF
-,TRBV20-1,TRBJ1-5,CSAIQDSNQPQHF
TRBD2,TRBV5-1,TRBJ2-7,CASSLGGTSGNYEQYF
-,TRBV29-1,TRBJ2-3,CSADGAPGSDTQYF
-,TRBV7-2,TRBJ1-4,CASSPRSTNEKLFF
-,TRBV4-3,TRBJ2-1,CASSQALGGSYNEQFF
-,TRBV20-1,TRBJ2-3,CSARDPTPGVGDTQYF
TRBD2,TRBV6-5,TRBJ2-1,CASSPDSGSYNEQFF
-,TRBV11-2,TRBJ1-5,CASSLGRSNQPQHF
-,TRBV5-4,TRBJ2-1,CASSLEGLAANEQFF
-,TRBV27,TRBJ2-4,CASSPVGQRAKNIQYF
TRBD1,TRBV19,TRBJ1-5,CASSKTGFNQPQHF
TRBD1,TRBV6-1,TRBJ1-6,CASSADWTGYNSPLHF
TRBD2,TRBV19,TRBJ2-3,CASSVQRGGTDTQYF
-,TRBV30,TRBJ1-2,CAWSEKIRGYGYTF